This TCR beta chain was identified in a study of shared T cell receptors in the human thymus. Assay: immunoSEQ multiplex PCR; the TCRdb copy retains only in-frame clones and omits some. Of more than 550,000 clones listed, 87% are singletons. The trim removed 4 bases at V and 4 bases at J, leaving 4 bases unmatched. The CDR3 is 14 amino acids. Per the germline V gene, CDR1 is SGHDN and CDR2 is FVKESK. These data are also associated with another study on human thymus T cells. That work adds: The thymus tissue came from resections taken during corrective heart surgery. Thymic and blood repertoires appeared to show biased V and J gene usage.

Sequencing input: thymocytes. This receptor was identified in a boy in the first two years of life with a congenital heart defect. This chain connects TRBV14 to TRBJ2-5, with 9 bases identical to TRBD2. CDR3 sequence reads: CASSLAGVGETQYF. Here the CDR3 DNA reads TGTGCCAGCAGCCTAGCGGGAGTCGGAGAGACCCAGTACTTC.